This T cell receptor beta chain was retrieved from a study of vaccination and CD4 T cells after COVID-19. Study at large: Convalescent participants consisted of six males and four females, two being Hispanic.

Cultured CD4+ T cells had their DNA profiled by the Oncomine TCR Beta short-read assay. Via MiXCR, TCRdb re-called the PCR reads, giving one row per CDR3 protein. The top ten clones hold 24% of a sample with about 11,000 distinct CDR3 sequences, around 23% of them seen once. Of note for this clonotype: Its antigen is as yet unknown.

The CDR3 sequence is 16 residues long. Germline CDR1 SGHTA, CDR2 FQGTGA. J lost 5 bases, V lost 5 bases, and 10 bases had no gene match. Notes on the study in general: Spike mono-reactivity marked 304 of 307 vaccine-specific clones in convalescent patients.

As to treatment: roughly ten-day PBMC culture with coronavirus spike peptide pools or control peptides (ViraFEST assay). Via ViraFEST, peptide pools expanded antigen-specific T cells before TCR sequencing. This chain links TRBV7-3 with TRBJ1-1; 11 nucleotides line up with TRBD1. The TCR sequence derives from a human donor who had recovered from COVID-19. This specimen was CD4+ T cells from blood, cultured in vitro, taken after SARS-CoV-2 vaccination. CDR3 amino acids: CASSPDRGRVKTEAFF. In DNA, the CDR3 is TGTGCCAGCAGCCCGGACAGGGGGCGTGTTAAAACTGAAGCTTTCTTT.